This passage covers 31 T cell receptor beta chains from one sample sequenced in a study of shared clonotypes between healthy human individuals. Libraries were prepared by immunoSEQ multiplex PCR; TCRdb keeps only in-frame clonotypes and omits some of them. The sample shows roughly 2.2 million clones, 85% to 95% of them seen only once. Sample: naive CD4+ T cells from PBMCs. Subset described: CD45RA+ positively selected. Source of these receptors: a man between 18 and 35 years old in good health. Some clones in this sample may be carry-over from other donors' samples.

V gene TRBV4-3 combines with J gene TRBJ2-2, with D possibly being TRBD1 (7 bases). The V and J ends lost 6 bases and 2 bases respectively, with 13 bases between them. CDR1 LGHNA and CDR2 YSLEER come from the germline V gene. The CDR3 consists of 15 residues. The CDR3 spells CASRPGGLNTGELFF. The CDR3 DNA reads TGCGCCAGCAGACCAGGGGGGTTAAACACCGGGGAGCTGTTTTTT.

The chain joins TRBV6-1 to TRBJ1-1, with D hard to call. The germline CDR1 and CDR2 sequences are MNHNS and SASEGT. The CDR3 totals 14 residues. V was clipped by 4 bases and J by 3 bases, with 12 bases between them. The CDR3 region has the DNA TGTGCCAGCAGTGCGGAATTATCTCACACTGAAGCTTTCTTT. Amino acids: CASSAELSHTEAFF.

V usage is TRBV7-8 and J usage is TRBJ1-1; 8 positions match TRBD1. In germline, CDR1 is SGHVS, CDR2 FQNEAQ. The CDR3 contains 15 residues. Unmatched junction bases numbered 10, after V lost 4 bases and J lost 6 bases. The CDR3 protein is CASSSGQGNIAEAFF. The CDR3 coding sequence is TGTGCCAGCAGCTCCGGACAGGGCAACATCGCTGAAGCTTTCTTT.

Comments on this clone: The same CDR3 can be traced to other DNA sequences in this sample. The chain has TRBV7-2 and TRBJ2-7, with D unclear. The CDR3 totals 12 residues. Germline loops: CDR1 SGHTA, CDR2 FQGNSA. Trimming took 2 bases from V and 4 from J, leaving 6 bases between them. CDR3 nucleotide sequence: TGTGCCAGCAGCTTATGGGGTTACGAGCAGTACTTC. Protein product: CASSLWGYEQYF.

As regards this clone: Other DNA sequences in the sample encode the same CDR3. The DNA for the CDR3 is TGTGCCAGTAGTATAAGCAGATACAATGAGCAGTTCTTC. Amino acids: CASSISRYNEQFF. The genes are TRBV19 and TRBJ2-1; D gene ambiguous. The ends were cut back, 2 bases at V and 4 bases at J, with 6 bases in the middle. Germline V lookup: CDR1 LNHDA, CDR2 SQIVND (reference sequence). CDR3 length: 13 amino acids.

Only one count was recorded for this clone. V gene TRBV9 combines with J gene TRBJ2-2, with D unclear. The CDR3 is made up of 14 amino acids. The V end was cut by 0 bases, the J end by 3 bases, with 6 bases between. CDR1 is SGDLS and CDR2 is YYNGEE in the germline V gene. CDR3 bases: TGTGCCAGCAGCGTAGCATTTTACACCGGGGAGCTGTTTTTT. Protein: CASSVAFYTGELFF.

This chain links TRBV30 with TRBJ1-2; D unresolved. There are 12 residues in the CDR3. V was shortened by 4 bases and J by 8 bases, with 14 bases between the two germline ends. CDR1 and CDR2 from the germline V gene are GTSNPN and SVGIG (reference sequence). This CDR3 reads CAWTQLGQGYTF. Here the CDR3 DNA reads TGTGCCTGGACCCAATTAGGGCAGGGCTACACCTTC.

The CDR3 protein is CAISESLAAIHEQFF. CDR3 in DNA: TGTGCCATCAGTGAGTCCCTGGCGGCGATCCATGAGCAGTTCTTC. The gene calls are TRBV10-3 and TRBJ2-1; D uncertain. The germline V and J ends were trimmed by 0 bases and 8 bases, with 14 bases remaining between them. This CDR3 region has 15 residues. Per the germline V gene, CDR1 is ENHRY and CDR2 is SYGVKD.

J is TRBJ2-2 and V is TRBV7-3; 10 bases are shared with TRBD2. With V trimmed by 4 bases and J by 8 bases, 10 bases remained unmatched. This CDR3 is 16 amino acids long. CDR1 and CDR2 (germline): SGHTA, FQGTGA. CDR3 nucleotide sequence: TGTGCCAGCAGCTCCGTGGCTAGCGGGAGTCCGGGGGAGCTGTTTTTT. As protein: CASSSVASGSPGELFF. Together with reference TRBV7-3 and TRBJ2-2, the CDR3 gives the full variable domain: GAGVSQTPSNKVTEKGKYVELRCDPISGHTALYWYRQSLGQGPEFLIYFQGTGAADDSGLPNDRFFAVRPEGSVSTLKIQRTERGDSAVYLCASSSVASGSPGELFFGEGSRLTVL.

Notes on this clone: The sample holds other DNA sequences that translate to the same CDR3. This rearrangement joins TRBV9 to TRBJ2-7, with D possibly matching TRBD1 (5 bases). In germline, CDR1 is SGDLS, CDR2 YYNGEE. The CDR3 contains 13 residues. The V end lost 2 bases, the J end lost 0 bases, and 6 bases lay between the germline ends. In nucleotides, the CDR3 is TGTGCCAGCAGCGTGGGGCCCTCCTACGAGCAGTACTTC. Protein sequence: CASSVGPSYEQYF.

The chain is built from TRBV15 and TRBJ2-7; 12 bases match TRBD2. The J segment lost 2 bases and the V segment lost 11 bases, leaving 4 bases of the junction unmatched. Germline CDR1 is LNHNV and CDR2 is YYDKDF (reference sequence). The CDR3 totals 13 residues. In DNA form, the CDR3 reads TGTGCCGTCCGGACTAGCGGGACCTACGAGCAGTACTTC. As protein: CAVRTSGTYEQYF. The complete variable domain, with remaining parts taken from reference TRBV15 and TRBJ2-7, reads DAMVIQNPRYQVTQFGKPVTLSCSQTLNHNVMYWYQQKSSQAPKLLFHYYDKDFNNEADTPDNFQSRRPNTSFCFLDIRSPGLGDTAMYLCAVRTSGTYEQYFGPGTRLTVT.

The chain joins TRBV4-1 to TRBJ1-5, with D tentatively TRBD1 (5 bases). Looked up from germline, CDR1 is MGHRA and CDR2 is YSYEKL. Trimming stripped 4 bases from V and 0 bases from J, with 13 bases between. There are 16 residues in the CDR3. Written as DNA, the CDR3 is TGCGCCAGCAGCCTGTCTTTAGGGGTTAGCAATCAGCCCCAGCATTTT. Residues: CASSLSLGVSNQPQHF.

V is TRBV20-1 and J is TRBJ1-2; D is unclear. This CDR3 has 11 residues. The V gene's germline CDR1 is DFQATT and CDR2 SNEGSKA (reference sequence). V lost 8 bases and J lost 0, with 7 bases in between. Here the CDR3 DNA reads TGCAGTCGACGGACTAACTATGGCTACACCTTC. As protein: CSRRTNYGYTF.

This clone was seen a few times. This chain links TRBV7-2 with TRBJ1-1; D gene unclear. Trimming shortened V by 5 bases and J by 0 bases, and 7 bases separated the two germline ends. Germline loops: CDR1 SGHTA, CDR2 FQGNSA. This CDR3 comprises 13 residues. The CDR3 is CASSLPMNTEAFF. In nucleotides, the CDR3 is TGTGCCAGCAGCCTTCCAATGAACACTGAAGCTTTCTTT.

The chain carries TRBV6-9 and TRBJ2-1; the D gene is possibly TRBD2 (5 bases). This CDR3 has 17 residues. Between the trimmed V and J ends, which lost 3 bases and 0 bases, there was a span of 15 bases. Germline CDR1 reads MNHGY; CDR2 reads SVAAGI. The CDR3 loop reads CASSYPPEGSSYNEQFF. CDR3 DNA sequence: TGTGCCAGCAGTTACCCCCCAGAGGGTAGCTCCTACAATGAGCAGTTCTTC.

The CDR3 nucleotides read TGTGCCAGCAGTTTCGACAGCACAGATACGCAGTATTTT. Translated: CASSFDSTDTQYF. V gene TRBV6-5 combines with J gene TRBJ2-3; D is unresolved. CDR3 length: 13 amino acids. The V end lost 4 bases, the J end lost 0 bases, and 5 bases lay between the germline ends. Germline loops: CDR1 MNHEY, CDR2 SVGAGI.

The chain uses TRBV4-3 and TRBJ2-5, with D unclear. Deletions cut 3 bases from V and 7 bases from J, with 12 bases between. The germline gives CDR1 LGHNA, CDR2 YSLEER. This CDR3 contains 13 residues. CDR3 in amino acids: CASSQWASGTQYF. CDR3 bases: TGCGCCAGCAGCCAGTGGGCCTCGGGGACCCAGTACTTC.

This chain links TRBV30 with TRBJ2-7, with a tentative D call TRBD1 (5 bases). The germline CDR1 and CDR2 sequences are GTSNPN and SVGIG (reference sequence). V lost 5 bases and J 6 bases, leaving 17 bases between the germline ends. The CDR3 length is 13 residues. The chain's CDR3 is CAWAQGFGPEQYF. CDR3 coding DNA: TGTGCCTGGGCCCAGGGATTCGGCCCCGAGCAGTACTTC. The full variable domain, completed using reference TRBV30 and TRBJ2-7, is SQTIHQWPATLVQPVGSPLSLECTVEGTSNPNLYWYRQAAGRGLQLLFYSVGIGQISSEVPQNLSASRPQDRQFILSSKKLLLSDSGFYLCAWAQGFGPEQYFGPGTRLTVT.

The chain recombines TRBV27 with TRBJ1-4; 9 bases agree with TRBD1. The J segment lost 2 bases and the V segment lost 5 bases, leaving 3 bases of the junction unmatched. In germline, CDR1 is MNHEY, CDR2 SMNVEV (reference sequence). CDR3 length equals 15 residues. In DNA, the CDR3 is TGTGCCAGCAGTCCAGGGACAGGGACTAATGAAAAACTGTTTTTT. It is translated as CASSPGTGTNEKLFF. Together with reference TRBV27 and TRBJ1-4, the CDR3 gives the full variable domain: EAQVTQNPRYLITVTGKKLTVTCSQNMNHEYMSWYRQDPGLGLRQIYYSMNVEVTDKGDVPEGYKVSRKEKRNFPLILESPSPNQTSLYFCASSPGTGTNEKLFFGSGTQLSVL.

This chain uses TRBV5-4 with TRBJ1-2, with 7 bases lining up with TRBD1. The V segment lost 3 bases and the J segment 7 bases; nucleotides outside the gene matches: 9. The CDR3 spans 14 residues. Germline V gene lookup returns CDR1 SGHNT and CDR2 YYREEE (reference sequence). The CDR3 reads CASSWGTAKIGYTF. Here the CDR3 DNA reads TGTGCCAGCAGCTGGGGGACAGCGAAAATTGGCTACACCTTC.

The chain is built from TRBV6-1 and TRBJ1-2; the D is unclear. The V gene's germline CDR1 is MNHNS and CDR2 SASEGT. The CDR3 totals 13 residues. Trimming shortened V by 3 bases and J by 2 bases, and 7 bases separated the two germline ends. Written as DNA, the CDR3 is TGTGCCAGCAGTGACCCGGTGAACTATGGCTACACCTTC. It translates to CASSDPVNYGYTF.

The chain uses TRBV11-2 and TRBJ2-1; 10 nucleotides align to TRBD2. V lost 2 bases to trimming and J lost 8 bases; unmatched junction nucleotides: 3. Germline CDR1 and CDR2: SGHAT and FQNNGV. This CDR3 has 14 amino acids. The CDR3 region has the DNA TGTGCCAGCAGCTTAAGCGGGAGGGGGGATGAGCAGTTCTTC. Protein sequence: CASSLSGRGDEQFF.

The chain uses TRBV28 and TRBJ1-5, with a tentative D call TRBD1 (6 bases). V lost 3 bases, J lost 0 bases, and 12 bases lay in between. This CDR3 contains 16 residues. In germline, CDR1 is MDHEN, CDR2 SYDVKM. For the CDR3, the DNA is TGTGCCAGCAGTTTGACAGGTCTTTATAGCAATCAGCCCCAGCATTTT. It codes for CASSLTGLYSNQPQHF.

This chain connects TRBV11-2 to TRBJ2-7, with D possibly TRBD2 on 7 matching bases. Germline assignment: CDR1 SGHAT and CDR2 FQNNGV. V was trimmed by 11 bases and J by 5 bases, leaving 13 bases between them. The CDR3 totals 11 residues. The CDR3 region is CAVGGADEQYF. CDR3 nucleotides: TGTGCCGTAGGGGGGGCGGACGAGCAGTACTTC. Combining the CDR3 with reference TRBV11-2 and TRBJ2-7 gives the whole variable domain EAGVAQSPRYKIIEKRQSVAFWCNPISGHATLYWYQQILGQGPKLLIQFQNNGVVDDSQLPKDRFSAERLKGVDSTLKIQPAKLEDSAVYLCAVGGADEQYFGPGTRLTVT.

Worth noting for this clone: This CDR3 is also generated by other DNA sequences in the sample. V usage is TRBV6-5 and J usage is TRBJ2-3; D gene uncertain. Trimming took off 5 bases at V and 1 base at J, with 7 bases between the two ends. The CDR3 is 13 amino acids. Looked up from germline, CDR1 is MNHEY and CDR2 is SVGAGI. CDR3 protein: CASSPPGTDTQYF. The CDR3 DNA reads TGTGCCAGCAGTCCTCCGGGCACAGATACGCAGTATTTT.

This chain links TRBV7-2 with TRBJ2-7; 13 nucleotides agree with TRBD2. This CDR3 region has 14 residues. Germline V CDR1 and CDR2: SGHTA, FQGNSA. With V trimmed by 0 bases and J by 13 bases, 6 bases remained unmatched. CDR3 sequence reads: CASSLAGTSGTVYF. The CDR3 nucleotides are TGTGCCAGCAGCTTAGCGGGGACTAGCGGGACCGTATACTTC.

The rearrangement joins TRBV7-8 to TRBJ2-5; the D gene is possibly TRBD1 (6 bases). Germline values: CDR1 SGHVS, CDR2 FQNEAQ. The V and J ends lost 5 bases and 6 bases respectively, with 25 bases between them. CDR3 length: 17 amino acids. The CDR3 bases are TGTGCCAGCAGCGATCAACCGGGACAAACGATTCGCAAGACCCAGTACTTC. Amino acids: CASSDQPGQTIRKTQYF.

The chain has TRBV7-3 and TRBJ2-2; D is unresolved. This CDR3 region has 15 residues. Germline V gives CDR1 SGHTA, CDR2 FQGTGA. Trimming removed 3 bases from V and 0 bases from J, with 8 bases in between. CDR3 loop: CASSLRAANTGELFF. Here the CDR3 DNA reads TGTGCCAGCAGCTTGAGAGCAGCGAACACCGGGGAGCTGTTTTTT.

This clone was seen a single time. J is TRBJ2-7 and V is TRBV5-6; tentatively, D is TRBD1 (5 bases). V was shortened by 3 bases and J by 7 bases, with 8 bases between the two germline ends. The CDR3 spans 11 residues. Germline loops: CDR1 SGHDT, CDR2 YYEEEE. The CDR3 region is CASSWGQEQYF. CDR3 nucleotide sequence: TGTGCCAGCAGCTGGGGCCAAGAGCAGTACTTC.

This chain connects TRBV2 to TRBJ2-1; weak D call: TRBD2 (6 bases). Germline V gene sequence: CDR1 SNHLY, CDR2 FYNNEI. The CDR3 is 16 residues long. Deletions cut 9 bases from V and 9 bases from J, with 27 bases between. The CDR3 sequence is CARPRGPGSGGIEQFF. In nucleotides, the CDR3 is TGTGCCAGGCCTCGGGGTCCGGGCTCCGGAGGGATTGAGCAGTTCTTC.

The chain is built from TRBV4-1 and TRBJ2-3; 12 nucleotides line up with TRBD1. Germline CDR1 MGHRA, CDR2 YSYEKL. The V and J ends lost 4 bases and 8 bases, in that order; junction bases with no gene match: 10. The CDR3 has 16 residues. The CDR3 is CASSLQGGQGAGTQYF. DNA of the CDR3: TGCGCCAGCAGCCTCCAAGGGGGACAGGGGGCAGGTACGCAGTATTTT.